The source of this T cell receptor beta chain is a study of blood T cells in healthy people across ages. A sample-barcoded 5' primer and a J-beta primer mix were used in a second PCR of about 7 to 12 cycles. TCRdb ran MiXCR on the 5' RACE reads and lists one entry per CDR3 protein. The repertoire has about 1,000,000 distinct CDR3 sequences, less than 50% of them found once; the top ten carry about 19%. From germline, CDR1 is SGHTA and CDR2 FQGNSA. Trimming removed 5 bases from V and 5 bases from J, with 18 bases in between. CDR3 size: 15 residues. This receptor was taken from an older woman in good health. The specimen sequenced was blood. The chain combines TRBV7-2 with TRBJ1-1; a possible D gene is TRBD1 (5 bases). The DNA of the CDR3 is TGTGCCAGCAGCCGGGAGTTGGGGGTTGGGACTGAAGCTTTCTTT. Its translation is CASSRELGVGTEAFF.